The 8 T cell receptor beta chains below all came from one sample that was sequenced in a study of CD8+ T cells in alopecia areata. RNA extraction and reverse transcription yielded cDNA as sequencing template. The protocol was immunoSEQ multiplex PCR, while the TCRdb copy is restricted to in-frame clones and leaves out a portion. Among roughly 150,000 clones listed, roughly 50% were seen once. The sample comprised CD4+ T cells sorted from blood. Receptors originate from a human donor in good health.

The chain carries TRBV27 and TRBJ1-3; unclear D gene. CDR1 MNHEY and CDR2 SMNVEV come from the germline V gene (reference sequence). V was pared by 4 bases and J by 1 base, with 5 bases between. The CDR3 is made up of 13 amino acids. This CDR3 reads CASSSRSGNTIYF. The CDR3 coding sequence is TGTGCCAGCAGTTCCCGTTCTGGAAACACCATATATTTT.

The CDR3 protein is CSVDGGRGYTF. The CDR3 DNA follows: TGCAGCGTTGATGGAGGGAGAGGCTACACCTTC. This sequence joins TRBV29-1 and TRBJ1-2; D uncertain. CDR3 length: 11 residues. V dropped 3 bases and J dropped 8 bases, with 10 bases sitting between them. Germline CDR1 is SQVTM and CDR2 is ANQGSEA.

CDR3 in amino acids: CASSWGARTDTQYF. CDR3 coding DNA: TGTGCCAGCAGTTGGGGGGCGCGGACAGATACGCAGTATTTT. The chain carries TRBV27 and TRBJ2-3; D is possibly TRBD1 or TRBD2 (6 bases each). CDR1 and CDR2 (germline): MNHEY, SMNVEV (reference sequence). The V and J ends lost 4 bases and 3 bases respectively, with 11 bases between them. There are 14 residues in the CDR3.

The chain employs TRBV29-1 and TRBJ1-2, with D perhaps matching TRBD1 (5 bases). The CDR3 extends over 15 amino acids. The V gene's germline CDR1 is SQVTM and CDR2 ANQGSEA. Deletions cut 3 bases from V and 6 bases from J, with 20 bases between. The CDR3, as DNA: TGCAGCGTTGATAGAAAACTGAGCGGGGCAGATGGCTACACCTTC. This gives the protein CSVDRKLSGADGYTF.

The chain recombines TRBV7-9 with TRBJ1-1; D uncertain. CDR1 is SEHNR, CDR2 FQNEAQ, per germline (reference sequence). The V and J ends lost 1 base and 4 bases respectively, with 7 bases between them. The CDR3 consists of 13 residues. As DNA, the CDR3 is TGTGCCAGCAGCTTAGTTCACTCCACTGAAGCTTTCTTT. This codes for CASSLVHSTEAFF.

This clone was seen only a few times. V gene TRBV28 combines with J gene TRBJ2-5; 7 nucleotides match TRBD2. V dropped 3 bases and J dropped 7; count of bases not matched to a gene: 8. The CDR3 consists of 14 residues. Germline-derived CDR1 and CDR2 are MDHEN and SYDVKM. For the CDR3, the DNA is TGTGCCAGCAGTTTGGGAGGGGCCGGTGGGACCCAGTACTTC. Protein: CASSLGGAGGTQYF.

This clone was observed a handful of times. The chain links TRBV29-1 to TRBJ2-5, with a tentative D call TRBD1 (6 bases). Germline CDR1 SQVTM, CDR2 ANQGSEA. This CDR3 region has 12 residues. V was shortened by 7 bases and J by 3 bases, with 12 bases between the two germline ends. The CDR3 loop is CSAGQREETQYF. The CDR3 DNA sequence: TGCAGCGCGGGACAAAGGGAAGAGACCCAGTACTTC.

The chain couples TRBV6-5 to TRBJ1-2; 7 bases align to TRBD1. Trimming took 5 bases from V and 7 from J; bases not matched to a gene: 7. CDR3 length equals 13 residues. Germline CDR1 reads MNHEY; CDR2 reads SVGAGI. CDR3 loop: CASSRQGSGGYTF. The CDR3 DNA follows: TGTGCCAGCAGTCGACAGGGAAGCGGTGGCTACACCTTC.